Reported below is one T cell receptor (beta chain). These data come from a study of control samples from healthy donors and cancer patients. CDR1 is SGHVS and CDR2 is FNYEAQ in the germline V gene. This CDR3 is 14 amino acids long. With 3 bases clipped from V and 5 bases from J, the junction kept 5 bases outside the gene matches. Clones were sequenced by immunoSEQ multiplex PCR, and TCRdb holds only the in-frame ones, with some missing. The sample includes tens of thousands of clones, about 94% of them seen just once. The sample comprised blood. The V and J genes are TRBV7-6 and TRBJ2-7, with 9 bases aligning to TRBD1. The clonotype comes from a young woman in good health. The CDR3 loop is CASSLTGGINEQYF. The CDR3 coding sequence is TGTGCCAGCAGCTTGACAGGGGGGATTAACGAGCAGTACTTC.